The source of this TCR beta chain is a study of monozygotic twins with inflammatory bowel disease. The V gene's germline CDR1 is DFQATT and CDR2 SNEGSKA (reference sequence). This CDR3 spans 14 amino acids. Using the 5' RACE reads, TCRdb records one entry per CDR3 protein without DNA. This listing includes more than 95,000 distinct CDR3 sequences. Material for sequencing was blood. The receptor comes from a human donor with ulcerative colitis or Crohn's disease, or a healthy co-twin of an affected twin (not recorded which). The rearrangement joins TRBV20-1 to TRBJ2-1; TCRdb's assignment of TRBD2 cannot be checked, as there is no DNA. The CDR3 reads CSAHRAGHYNEQFF.